Listed below are T cell receptor beta chains from one sample, sequenced in a study of blood T cell repertoires in COVID-19. The data were produced by immunoSEQ multiplex PCR, yet TCRdb's version contains in-frame clones alone and is incomplete. The sample shows 95,000 to 120,000 clones, over 65% of them seen only once. Sequenced: peripheral blood. All receptors derive from a middle-aged woman with acute or convalescent COVID-19. The CDR3 runs from the conserved cysteine through the conserved F or W. The D gene is left open where the match is weak. Only part of the rows carry a size: once, few, many, or a class if the clone is expanded.

CDR3 length: 15; clone size: -; V gene: TRBV18; D gene: TRBD2; J gene: TRBJ2-2; CDR3 protein: CASSATSGVTGELFF; CDR3 DNA: TGTGCCAGCTCCGCGACTAGCGGGGTCACCGGGGAGCTGTTTTTT
CDR3 length: 16; clone size: -; V gene: TRBV7-9; D gene: TRBD1; J gene: TRBJ1-1; CDR3 protein: CASSHGQGAKNTEAFF; CDR3 DNA: TGTGCCAGCAGCCATGGACAGGGGGCGAAGAACACTGAAGCTTTCTTT
CDR3 length: 20; clone size: few; V gene: TRBV12-5; D gene: -; J gene: TRBJ1-5; CDR3 protein: CASGLAYYLQASSSNQPQHF; CDR3 DNA: TGTGCTAGTGGTTTGGCCTACTATTTACAGGCCTCAAGTAGCAATCAGCCCCAGCATTTT
CDR3 length: 16; clone size: -; V gene: TRBV19; D gene: TRBD1; J gene: TRBJ1-5; CDR3 protein: CASSIGQGYSNQPQHF; CDR3 DNA: TGTGCCAGTAGTATAGGACAGGGGTATAGCAATCAGCCCCAGCATTTT
CDR3 length: 14; clone size: -; V gene: TRBV7-3; D gene: -; J gene: TRBJ1-1; CDR3 protein: CASSLTRGGTEAFF; CDR3 DNA: TGTGCCAGCAGCTTAACGAGGGGAGGAACTGAAGCTTTCTTT
CDR3 length: 14; clone size: few; V gene: TRBV5-1; D gene: -; J gene: TRBJ1-1; CDR3 protein: CASSLRAGNTEAFF; CDR3 DNA: TGCGCCAGCAGCTTGAGGGCGGGGAACACTGAAGCTTTCTTT
CDR3 length: 14; clone size: -; V gene: TRBV7-2; D gene: -; J gene: TRBJ2-2; CDR3 protein: CASSLELASGELFF; CDR3 DNA: TGTGCCAGCAGCTTAGAACTGGCTAGCGGGGAGCTGTTTTTT
CDR3 length: 15; clone size: once; V gene: TRBV4-3; D gene: TRBD2; J gene: TRBJ2-7; CDR3 protein: CASSQALAEPYEQYF; CDR3 DNA: TGCGCCAGCAGCCAAGCACTAGCGGAACCTTACGAGCAGTACTTC
CDR3 length: 18; clone size: -; V gene: TRBV6-4; D gene: TRBD2; J gene: TRBJ2-2; CDR3 protein: CASSDSLRAGGNTGELFF; CDR3 DNA: TGTGCCAGCAGTGACTCTCTTAGAGCGGGGGGGAACACCGGGGAGCTGTTTTTT
CDR3 length: 14; clone size: -; V gene: TRBV19; D gene: -; J gene: TRBJ2-3; CDR3 protein: CASTPGRGWDTQYF; CDR3 DNA: TGTGCCAGTACCCCGGGCAGGGGTTGGGATACGCAGTATTTT
CDR3 length: 18; clone size: few; V gene: TRBV4-1; D gene: TRBD1; J gene: TRBJ1-4; CDR3 protein: CASSQGTGGSATNEKLFF; CDR3 DNA: TGCGCCAGCAGCCAAGGGACAGGGGGTAGTGCAACTAATGAAAAACTGTTTTTT
CDR3 length: 14; clone size: -; V gene: TRBV10-2; D gene: -; J gene: TRBJ1-3; CDR3 protein: CASRTNTRGNTIYF; CDR3 DNA: TGCGCCAGCAGGACAAACACCAGGGGAAACACCATATATTTT
CDR3 length: 15; clone size: once; V gene: TRBV7-2; D gene: -; J gene: TRBJ2-3; CDR3 protein: CASSPGQLGTDTQYF; CDR3 DNA: TGTGCCAGCAGCCCAGGACAGCTGGGCACAGATACGCAGTATTTT
CDR3 length: 14; clone size: many; V gene: TRBV4-1; D gene: -; J gene: TRBJ1-1; CDR3 protein: CASSQVTANTEAFF; CDR3 DNA: TGCGCCAGCAGCCAAGTGACAGCGAACACTGAAGCTTTCTTT
CDR3 length: 17; clone size: -; V gene: TRBV27; D gene: -; J gene: TRBJ1-2; CDR3 protein: CATKADQVGGRDYGYTF; CDR3 DNA: TGTGCCACCAAAGCGGATCAAGTCGGGGGGCGCGACTATGGCTACACCTTC
CDR3 length: 12; clone size: -; V gene: TRBV6-5; D gene: -; J gene: TRBJ1-1; CDR3 protein: CASSTGFTEAFF; CDR3 DNA: TGTGCCAGCAGTACAGGTTTCACTGAAGCTTTCTTT
CDR3 length: 14; clone size: -; V gene: TRBV5-4; D gene: -; J gene: TRBJ1-1; CDR3 protein: CASSLGLRNTEAFF; CDR3 DNA: TGTGCCAGCAGCTTGGGACTGAGGAACACTGAAGCTTTCTTT
CDR3 length: 16; clone size: -; V gene: TRBV4-3; D gene: TRBD1; J gene: TRBJ1-1; CDR3 protein: CASSFATGQSNTEAFF; CDR3 DNA: TGCGCCAGCAGCTTTGCAACGGGACAGTCGAACACTGAAGCTTTCTTT
CDR3 length: 13; clone size: once; V gene: TRBV6-6; D gene: TRBD1; J gene: TRBJ1-4; CDR3 protein: CASCGTGDEKLFF; CDR3 DNA: TGTGCCTCCTGCGGGACAGGGGATGAAAAACTGTTTTTT
CDR3 length: 14; clone size: few; V gene: TRBV30; D gene: -; J gene: TRBJ1-3; CDR3 protein: CAWKSTVSRNTIYF; CDR3 DNA: TGTGCCTGGAAGTCGACAGTCTCCAGAAACACCATATATTTT
CDR3 length: 14; clone size: few; V gene: TRBV11-2; D gene: -; J gene: TRBJ1-6; CDR3 protein: CASSLEGRGSPLHF; CDR3 DNA: TGTGCCAGCAGCTTAGAAGGGAGGGGTTCACCCCTCCACTTT
CDR3 length: 16; clone size: -; V gene: TRBV18; D gene: TRBD1; J gene: TRBJ1-2; CDR3 protein: CASSPPGTGGAYGYTF; CDR3 DNA: TGTGCCAGCTCACCACCAGGGACAGGGGGCGCGTATGGCTACACCTTC
CDR3 length: 12; clone size: -; V gene: TRBV7-2; D gene: -; J gene: TRBJ2-7; CDR3 protein: CASSLTRDEQYF; CDR3 DNA: TGTGCCAGCAGCCTAACTCGGGACGAGCAGTACTTC
CDR3 length: 13; clone size: -; V gene: TRBV29-1; D gene: -; J gene: TRBJ2-5; CDR3 protein: CSVALGAGETQYF; CDR3 DNA: TGCAGCGTTGCCCTTGGGGCAGGAGAGACCCAGTACTTC
CDR3 length: 17; clone size: -; V gene: TRBV7-3; D gene: -; J gene: TRBJ2-6; CDR3 protein: CASSLQGRASGANVLTF; CDR3 DNA: TGTGCCAGCAGCTTACAAGGCAGGGCGTCTGGGGCCAACGTCCTGACTTTC
CDR3 length: 15; clone size: -; V gene: TRBV19; D gene: -; J gene: TRBJ2-1; CDR3 protein: CASKVSTGSVNEQFF; CDR3 DNA: TGTGCCAGTAAAGTGTCGACAGGATCCGTCAATGAGCAGTTCTTC
CDR3 length: 12; clone size: -; V gene: TRBV5-1; D gene: TRBD1; J gene: TRBJ1-1; CDR3 protein: CASRRGDTEAFF; CDR3 DNA: TGCGCCAGCCGCAGGGGGGACACTGAAGCTTTCTTT
CDR3 length: 15; clone size: -; V gene: TRBV15; D gene: TRBD2; J gene: TRBJ2-5; CDR3 protein: CATSTARGGVETQYF; CDR3 DNA: TGTGCCACCAGCACCGCCCGGGGGGGTGTCGAGACCCAGTACTTC
CDR3 length: 15; clone size: -; V gene: TRBV18; D gene: -; J gene: TRBJ1-1; CDR3 protein: CASSPGPRRDTEAFF; CDR3 DNA: TGTGCCAGCTCACCGGGACCTCGGAGGGACACTGAAGCTTTCTTT
CDR3 length: 20; clone size: -; V gene: TRBV7-3; D gene: -; J gene: TRBJ1-3; CDR3 protein: CASSHVATTITGFSGNTIYF; CDR3 DNA: TGTGCCAGCAGCCACGTAGCTACTACAATTACAGGGTTCTCTGGAAACACCATATATTTT
CDR3 length: 14; clone size: -; V gene: TRBV19; D gene: TRBD1; J gene: TRBJ1-5; CDR3 protein: CTSSGTGGNQPQHF; CDR3 DNA: TGTACTTCGTCCGGGACAGGGGGGAATCAGCCCCAGCATTTT
CDR3 length: 14; clone size: few; V gene: TRBV6-5; D gene: TRBD1; J gene: TRBJ2-3; CDR3 protein: CASNQGARLDTQYF; CDR3 DNA: TGTGCCAGCAACCAGGGGGCGAGATTGGATACGCAGTATTTT
CDR3 length: 13; clone size: once; V gene: TRBV7-3; D gene: TRBD1; J gene: TRBJ2-2; CDR3 protein: CASSDRVSGELFF; CDR3 DNA: TGTGCCAGCAGCGACAGGGTTTCCGGGGAGCTGTTTTTT
CDR3 length: 15; clone size: -; V gene: TRBV11-2; D gene: -; J gene: TRBJ2-7; CDR3 protein: CASSLDPDSAYEQYF; CDR3 DNA: TGTGCCAGCAGCTTAGACCCTGACAGCGCATACGAGCAGTACTTC
CDR3 length: 15; clone size: -; V gene: TRBV5-1; D gene: -; J gene: TRBJ2-7; CDR3 protein: CASSLGGQGLNEQYF; CDR3 DNA: TGCGCCAGCAGCTTGGGGGGGCAGGGATTGAACGAGCAGTACTTC
CDR3 length: 15; clone size: few; V gene: TRBV5-4; D gene: -; J gene: TRBJ2-6; CDR3 protein: CASSLDVSGNNVLTF; CDR3 DNA: TGTGCCAGCAGCTTGGACGTATCAGGAAACAACGTCCTGACTTTC
CDR3 length: 13; clone size: -; V gene: TRBV11-2; D gene: TRBD2; J gene: TRBJ2-7; CDR3 protein: CASSLGAGGEQYF; CDR3 DNA: TGTGCCAGCAGCTTAGGCGCGGGGGGCGAGCAGTACTTC
CDR3 length: 11; clone size: once; V gene: TRBV10-3; D gene: TRBD1; J gene: TRBJ2-7; CDR3 protein: CAISRGPEQYF; CDR3 DNA: TGTGCCATCAGCAGGGGGCCCGAGCAGTACTTC
CDR3 length: 14; clone size: -; V gene: TRBV19; D gene: -; J gene: TRBJ1-2; CDR3 protein: CASTPGYFGTGYTF; CDR3 DNA: TGTGCCAGTACCCCCGGCTACTTTGGGACAGGCTACACCTTC
CDR3 length: 14; clone size: -; V gene: TRBV28; D gene: -; J gene: TRBJ1-5; CDR3 protein: CASSLGQGGQPQHF; CDR3 DNA: TGTGCCAGCAGTTTGGGTCAGGGAGGCCAGCCCCAGCATTTT
CDR3 length: 16; clone size: -; V gene: TRBV7-2; D gene: TRBD2; J gene: TRBJ2-3; CDR3 protein: CASSGLAGELTDTQYF; CDR3 DNA: TGTGCCAGCAGCGGGCTAGCGGGGGAACTCACAGATACGCAGTATTTT
CDR3 length: 17; clone size: -; V gene: TRBV7-9; D gene: TRBD1; J gene: TRBJ2-6; CDR3 protein: CASSTRDRATGANVLTF; CDR3 DNA: TGTGCCAGCAGTACACGGGACAGGGCAACCGGGGCCAACGTCCTGACTTTC
CDR3 length: 14; clone size: -; V gene: TRBV6-4; D gene: -; J gene: TRBJ1-4; CDR3 protein: CASSPRAGNEKLFF; CDR3 DNA: TGTGCCAGCAGTCCTCGGGCGGGGAATGAAAAACTGTTTTTT